A single sample gave rise to the 9 T cell receptor beta chains below, sequenced in a study of tumor-infiltrating lymphocytes in primary liver carcinoma. The roughly 17-31 mg bulk tissue piece was not sorted before simultaneous RNA and DNA extraction. TCR beta cDNA was reverse-transcribed from about 0.45 ug of total RNA. The reaction used a constant-region primer and ProtoScript II reverse transcriptase. Slightly modified ARM-PCR, run as three nested multiplex PCR rounds, produced the TCR beta libraries. A C-beta reverse primer and TRBV1-TRBV30 forward primers served in each of the first two PCR rounds, at approximately 10 cycles apiece. Each CDR3 protein gets one entry after TCRdb re-called the multiplex PCR reads with MiXCR. The sample lists approximately 190,000 distinct CDR3 sequences, approximately 86% occurring once. Specimen: tumor tissue from primary liver carcinoma. These receptors were obtained from a middle-aged man with primary liver carcinoma and hepatitis B virus infection.

Turning to this clonotype: One end of the junction fails to match germline, which may point to a read error. CDR3 DNA sequence: TGCGCCAGCAGCTACCCGGACAGGTTGAGCACTAAAGCTTTCTTT. It codes for CASSYPDRLSTKAFF. This chain joins TRBV4-1 and TRBJ1-1; 7 bases map to TRBD1. The CDR3 consists of 15 residues. From germline, CDR1 is MGHRA and CDR2 YSYEKL.

V usage is TRBV29-1 and J usage is TRBJ1-1; possibly TRBD1 for D (5 bases). Germline V gives CDR1 SQVTM, CDR2 ANQGSEA. This CDR3 is 15 amino acids long. The CDR3 region is CSGAPGRTMNTEAFF. The CDR3 DNA is TGCAGTGGGGCCCCAGGTCGGACCATGAACACTGAAGCTTTCTTT.

This chain uses TRBV29-1 with TRBJ2-7; TRBD2 matches 7 bases. The germline gives CDR1 SQVTM, CDR2 ANQGSEA. V shed 6 bases and J 3 bases; nucleotides not matched to a gene: 11. This CDR3 contains 14 residues. DNA of the CDR3: TGCAGCGTCCGGACTAGTGGGAGGAGCTACGAGCAGTACTTC. The encoded protein is CSVRTSGRSYEQYF.

The CDR3 region has the DNA TGTGCCTGCCCCGGCTGGATGGGGTCGGTGGATGGCTACACCTTC. The encoded protein is CACPGWMGSVDGYTF. The V and J genes are TRBV30 and TRBJ1-2; D not certain. This CDR3 spans 15 amino acids. CDR1 is GTSNPN and CDR2 is SVGIG in the germline V gene (reference sequence). Trimming removed 6 bases from V and 6 bases from J, with 23 bases in between.

Turning to this clonotype: A junction boundary mismatches the germline segment, possibly from a read error. The chain recombines TRBV6-5 with TRBJ2-1; D perhaps matches TRBD2 (5 bases). This CDR3 spans 17 amino acids. Per germline, CDR1 MNHEY and CDR2 SVGAGI. Here the CDR3 DNA reads TGTGCCAGCAGTTCCACGGCCTTCGACCGGGGATGCAATGAACAGTTCTTC. Translation gives CASSSTAFDRGCNEQFF.

This clonotype has just one count. A read error may produce the germline difference seen at one junction end. V gene TRBV11-1 combines with J gene TRBJ2-1; the D gene is possibly TRBD2 (5 bases). The CDR3 contains 17 residues. The germline CDR1 and CDR2 sequences are SGHAT and FQDESV (reference sequence). The CDR3 loop reads CASSSNGMCMLFNELFF. CDR3 nucleotide sequence: TGTGCCAGCAGCTCAAACGGGATGTGCATGTTGTTTAATGAGCTGTTCTTC.

Notes on this clonotype: Mismatch with germline at one junction end may stem from a read error. The rearrangement joins TRBV28 to TRBJ2-6; 7 bases match TRBD1. Germline V CDR1 and CDR2: MDHEN, SYDVKM. The CDR3 extends over 17 amino acids. The CDR3 reads CACSQARDSSWANVLTF. The CDR3 nucleotides read TGTGCCTGCAGCCAAGCCCGGGACAGCTCTTGGGCCAACGTCCTGACTTTC.

Worth noting for this clonotype: As the CDR3 is not closed by the conserved phenylalanine or tryptophan, this likely results from a read error. The chain joins TRBV11-1 to TRBJ2-7, with 8 nucleotides matching TRBD1. The CDR3 covers 15 residues. The V gene's germline CDR1 is SGHAT and CDR2 FQDESV (reference sequence). The CDR3 is CVSSSLPGGAYEQYS. As DNA, the CDR3 is TGTGTCAGCAGCTCGCTTCCAGGGGGCGCCTACGAACAGTACTCC.

As concerns this clonotype: At one boundary the junction diverges from the germline segment, which might be a read error. The V gene is TRBV5-1, the J gene TRBJ2-2; D possibly corresponds to TRBD1 (5 bases). Per the germline V gene, CDR1 is SGHRS and CDR2 is YFSETQ. CDR3 size: 16 residues. For the CDR3, the DNA is TGCGCCGGCAGCTTGTTGGGGCAATCGAACATCGGGGAGCTGTTTTTT. Protein: CAGSLLGQSNIGELFF. Full variable domain (rest looked up from reference TRBV5-1 and TRBJ2-2): KAGVTQTPRYLIKTRGQQVTLSCSPISGHRSVSWYQQTPGQGLQFLFEYFSETQRNKGNFPGRFSGRQFSNSRSEMNVSTLELGDSALYLCAGSLLGQSNIGELFFGEGSRLTVL.